Below, 28 T cell receptor beta chains from the same sample are listed, as sequenced in a study of blood T cell repertoires in COVID-19. TCRdb's table, derived via immunoSEQ multiplex PCR, lists solely in-frame clones and lacks some. This sample has some 250,000 clones, with over 80% found just once. Sample: peripheral blood. These TCRs come from a man aged 40-55 years with acute or convalescent COVID-19.

This chain links TRBV30 with TRBJ1-2; 7 bases match TRBD1. Germline V CDR1 and CDR2: GTSNPN, SVGIG (reference sequence). V lost 1 base, J lost 0 bases, and 5 bases stayed unmatched. CDR3 size: 15 residues. CDR3 loop: CAWSEGADTNYGYTF. CDR3 nucleotides: TGTGCCTGGAGTGAGGGGGCAGATACTAACTATGGCTACACCTTC.

V and J are TRBV27 and TRBJ2-7; 7 nucleotides line up with TRBD1. With V trimmed by 4 bases and J by 0 bases, 3 bases remained unmatched. CDR3 length equals 14 residues. Germline CDR1 reads MNHEY; CDR2 reads SMNVEV (reference sequence). The CDR3 region is CASSYDRASYEQYF. In DNA, the CDR3 is TGTGCCAGCAGTTATGACAGGGCCTCCTACGAGCAGTACTTC.

This chain joins TRBV7-7 and TRBJ2-1; 8 bases agree with TRBD2. CDR3 length: 13 amino acids. The trim removed 4 bases at V and 12 bases at J, leaving 8 bases unmatched. The germline gives CDR1 SSHAT, CDR2 FNYEAQ (reference sequence). CDR3 sequence: CASSSGLGDGQFF. The CDR3 DNA reads TGTGCCAGCAGCTCGGGACTAGGGGATGGGCAGTTCTTC. Together with reference TRBV7-7 and TRBJ2-1, the CDR3 gives the full variable domain: GAGVSQSPRYKVTKRGQDVTLRCDPISSHATLYWYQQALGQGPEFLTYFNYEAQPDKSGLPSDRFSAERPEGSISTLTIQRTEQRDSAMYRCASSSGLGDGQFFGPGTRLTVL.

The rearrangement joins TRBV5-4 to TRBJ2-7; D gene ambiguous. CDR3 length: 15 amino acids. CDR1 and CDR2 (germline): SGHNT, YYREEE (reference sequence). V was trimmed by 1 base and J by 6 bases, leaving 17 bases between them. CDR3 nucleotide sequence: TGTGCCAGCAGCTTGTTTGCCAGTCGGGTCTCCGAGCAGTACTTC. It codes for CASSLFASRVSEQYF.

This clone has just a few counts. The chain combines TRBV9 with TRBJ2-3, with TRBD2 as a possible D gene (6 bases). V lost 0 bases to trimming and J lost 2 bases, with 13 bases between them. Germline-derived CDR1 and CDR2 are SGDLS and YYNGEE. The CDR3 is made up of 16 amino acids. The CDR3 DNA reads TGTGCCAGCAGCGTAGGGACTATCCAATACACAGATACGCAGTATTTT. This sequence encodes CASSVGTIQYTDTQYF. Using reference TRBV9 and TRBJ2-3 for the parts outside the CDR3, the full variable domain is DSGVTQTPKHLITATGQRVTLRCSPRSGDLSVYWYQQSLDQGLQFLIQYYNGEERAKGNILERFSAQQFPDLHSELNLSSLELGDSALYFCASSVGTIQYTDTQYFGPGTRLTVL.

The genes are TRBV6-2 or TRBV6-3 and TRBJ2-7; 11 bases line up with TRBD2. Trimming cost V 5 bases and J 0 bases; bases outside gene matches: 6. This CDR3 spans 16 amino acids. Germline V CDR1 and CDR2: MNHEY, SVGEGT. CDR3 region: CASSRTTSGSSYEQYF. CDR3 sequence (DNA): TGTGCCAGCAGTAGAACCACTAGCGGGAGCTCCTACGAGCAGTACTTC.

This chain connects TRBV4-1 to TRBJ2-6; TRBD2 matches 8 bases. There are 18 residues in the CDR3. After removal of 0 bases from V and 4 bases from J, the junction contained 8 bases not matched to a gene. CDR1 is MGHRA and CDR2 is YSYEKL in the germline V gene. The CDR3 nucleotides are TGCGCCAGCAGCCAAGATGACGGGAGGGCCGCAGGGGCCAACGTCCTGACTTTC. It specifies CASSQDDGRAAGANVLTF.

V gene TRBV5-5 combines with J gene TRBJ1-1; D not resolved. With 1 base removed from V and 3 bases from J, the gap between germline ends came to 13 bases. From germline, CDR1 is SGHKS and CDR2 YYEKEE (reference sequence). This CDR3 region has 15 residues. The CDR3 region is CASSLLSVMDTEAFF. As DNA, the CDR3 is TGTGCCAGCAGCTTGCTCTCGGTAATGGACACTGAAGCTTTCTTT.

DNA for the CDR3: TGTGCCAGCAGCTTGATGGTGGGGGGAAAGGTTGATTCACCCCTCCACTTT. Translation gives CASSLMVGGKVDSPLHF. This chain uses TRBV5-4 with TRBJ1-6, with D tentatively TRBD1 (5 bases). Germline V gives CDR1 SGHNT, CDR2 YYREEE (reference sequence). V was cut by 1 base and J by 8 bases, with 19 bases left in between. CDR3 length equals 17 residues.

V is TRBV30 and J is TRBJ2-3; maybe TRBD1 (6 bases). Trimming cost V 3 bases and J 3 bases, with 16 bases left between them. Germline CDR1 and CDR2: GTSNPN and SVGIG (reference sequence). This CDR3 region has 15 residues. The CDR3 protein is CAWSRRGRMTDTQYF. The CDR3 region has the DNA TGTGCCTGGAGCCGCAGGGGTAGGATGACAGATACGCAGTATTTT.

The chain recombines TRBV29-1 with TRBJ1-2, with TRBD1 matching 8 bases. Germline assignment: CDR1 SQVTM and CDR2 ANQGSEA. After removal of 6 bases from V and 4 bases from J, the junction contained 7 bases not matched to a gene. The CDR3 consists of 13 residues. The CDR3: CSVEGQEIYGYTF. As DNA, the CDR3 is TGCAGCGTAGAGGGACAGGAGATCTATGGCTACACCTTC.

This chain uses TRBV18 with TRBJ1-1, with D hard to call. Trimming pared 3 bases from V and 0 bases from J, leaving 14 bases between. Germline V gene sequence: CDR1 KGHSH, CDR2 LQKENI. There are 16 residues in the CDR3. CDR3 region: CASSPRGPRLNTEAFF. DNA for the CDR3: TGTGCCAGCTCACCTCGTGGGCCCAGATTGAACACTGAAGCTTTCTTT. Looking up the rest from reference TRBV18 and TRBJ1-1 gives the full variable domain: NAGVMQNPRHLVRRRGQEARLRCSPMKGHSHVYWYRQLPEEGLKFMVYLQKENIIDESGMPKERFSAEFPKEGPSILRIQQVVRGDSAAYFCASSPRGPRLNTEAFFGQGTRLTVV.

The chain uses TRBV11-3 and TRBJ2-7; D perhaps matches TRBD2 (6 bases). CDR3 length: 14 residues. V was trimmed by 5 bases and J by 7 bases, leaving 18 bases between them. In germline, CDR1 is SGHNT, CDR2 YENEEA. In DNA, the CDR3 is TGTGCCAGCAGCCCGGGCGGGGACTCTAAAGAGCAGTACTTC. This translates into CASSPGGDSKEQYF. Using reference TRBV11-3 and TRBJ2-7 for the parts outside the CDR3, the full variable domain is EAGVVQSPRYKIIEKKQPVAFWCNPISGHNTLYWYLQNLGQGPELLIRYENEEAVDDSQLPKDRFSAERLKGVDSTLKIQPAELGDSAVYLCASSPGGDSKEQYFGPGTRLTVT.

This rearrangement joins TRBV2 to TRBJ2-1; the D is unclear. V lost 10 bases and J 1 base, leaving 11 bases between the germline ends. This CDR3 comprises 13 residues. Germline lookup yields CDR1 SNHLY and CDR2 FYNNEI. The CDR3 reads CATAVESYNEQFF. The CDR3 DNA follows: TGTGCCACCGCGGTGGAATCCTACAATGAGCAGTTCTTC.

The V and J genes are TRBV6-6 and TRBJ2-1, with D possibly matching TRBD1 (5 bases). The CDR3 extends over 14 amino acids. V lost 0 bases to trimming and J lost 9 bases, with 12 bases between them. Germline V lookup: CDR1 MNHNY, CDR2 SVGAGI (reference sequence). The CDR3 sequence: CASSYSTAPREQFF. The CDR3 DNA follows: TGTGCCAGCAGTTACTCGACAGCCCCCCGTGAGCAGTTCTTC.

The chain is built from TRBV6-6 and TRBJ2-1; 13 bases fit TRBD2. The CDR3 length is 18 residues. The germline V gene has CDR1 MNHNY and CDR2 SVGAGI (reference sequence). V gave up 5 bases and J gave up 4 bases; unmatched junction bases: 11. As DNA, the CDR3 is TGTGCCAGCAGTCCTCATCTACTAGCGGGAGGGCGGTACAATGAGCAGTTCTTC. Translated: CASSPHLLAGGRYNEQFF.

V usage is TRBV6-4 and J usage is TRBJ2-1; perhaps TRBD1 as D (6 bases). The germline V gene has CDR1 MRHNA and CDR2 SNTAGT. The CDR3 length is 14 residues. V was trimmed by 3 bases and J by 9 bases, leaving 15 bases between them. CDR3 loop: CASSELQGGFEQFF. CDR3 nucleotide sequence: TGTGCCAGCAGTGAACTACAGGGCGGGTTTGAGCAGTTCTTC.

This clone was found a few times. The chain combines TRBV7-2 with TRBJ1-5, with TRBD1 matching 8 bases. Germline V gives CDR1 SGHTA, CDR2 FQGNSA. CDR3 size: 15 residues. The trim removed 5 bases at V and 4 bases at J, leaving 7 bases unmatched. The CDR3 region has the DNA TGTGCCAGCAGCCTCCGGACAGGGTATAATCAGCCCCAGCATTTT. Its translation is CASSLRTGYNQPQHF.

The chain employs TRBV4-3 and TRBJ1-2; perhaps TRBD1 as D (6 bases). Germline CDR1 is LGHNA and CDR2 is YSLEER. The CDR3 runs 15 residues. V dropped 4 bases and J dropped 6 bases, with 18 bases sitting between them. CDR3 DNA sequence: TGCGCCAGCAGCCTTAAACAGGGACCCTCCAATGGCTACACCTTC. It codes for CASSLKQGPSNGYTF.

This chain links TRBV19 with TRBJ1-2; no reliable D call. The V end was cut by 4 bases, the J end by 6 bases, with 15 bases between. The CDR3 spans 14 residues. CDR1 and CDR2 (germline): LNHDA, SQIVND (reference sequence). The CDR3: CASSTPRQRNGYTF. The CDR3, as DNA: TGTGCCAGTAGTACCCCCAGGCAACGCAATGGCTACACCTTC.

The chain combines TRBV3-1 (or the pseudogene TRBV3-2) with TRBJ2-1, with 10 bases aligning to TRBD2. Germline CDR1 LGHDT, CDR2 YNNKEL (reference sequence). Germline trimming cut 1 base from V and 6 bases from J; bases unmatched to any gene: 6. The CDR3 consists of 16 residues. This CDR3 is CASSQGLAGGFNEQFF. In DNA, the CDR3 is TGTGCCAGCAGCCAAGGGTTAGCGGGAGGCTTCAATGAGCAGTTCTTC.

The chain couples TRBV3-1 (or the pseudogene TRBV3-2) to TRBJ1-4, with TRBD1 matching over 7 bases. The V and J ends lost 3 bases and 8 bases, in that order; junction bases with no gene match: 6. The CDR3 sequence is 14 residues long. The V gene's germline CDR1 is LGHDT and CDR2 YNNKEL (reference sequence). DNA of the CDR3: TGTGCCAGCAGCCACTCGGGGACAGTGGAAAAACTGTTTTTT. Its protein product is CASSHSGTVEKLFF.

This chain links TRBV5-4 with TRBJ2-7; 9 bases agree with TRBD2. The V segment lost 3 bases and the J segment 0 bases; nucleotides outside the gene matches: 4. The CDR3 is 15 amino acids. Germline CDR1 reads SGHNT; CDR2 reads YYREEE (reference sequence). CDR3 nucleotide sequence: TGTGCCAGCAGCTCCCGAGCGGGAGGCTCCTACGAGCAGTACTTC. It translates to CASSSRAGGSYEQYF.

V gene TRBV2 combines with J gene TRBJ1-1; possibly TRBD1 for D (5 bases). From germline, CDR1 is SNHLY and CDR2 FYNNEI. V was clipped by 8 bases and J by 4 bases, with 11 bases between them. The CDR3 loop spans 12 amino acids. As DNA, the CDR3 is TGTGCCAGCCTCCCAGGGATCACTGAAGCTTTCTTT. Translated, it gives CASLPGITEAFF.

This clone came up a few times. The chain couples TRBV30 to TRBJ2-1; 9 nucleotides match TRBD2. The CDR3 runs to 14 residues. Trimming took 1 base from V and 9 from J; bases not matched to a gene: 7. Germline lookup yields CDR1 GTSNPN and CDR2 SVGIG (reference sequence). In nucleotides, the CDR3 is TGTGCCTGGAGTGGGACTAGCGTCTTCGGTGAGCAGTTCTTC. It translates to CAWSGTSVFGEQFF.

This chain links TRBV12-5 with TRBJ2-7, with 9 positions matching TRBD1. The length of the CDR3 is 15 residues. The V gene end was trimmed by 6 bases and the J gene end by 4 bases; junction bases not matched to a gene: 10. Germline V CDR1 and CDR2: LGHNT, FRNRAP. CDR3 amino acids: CASGFYPGQGYEQYF. CDR3 DNA: TGTGCTAGTGGGTTTTATCCGGGACAGGGTTACGAGCAGTACTTC.

The rearrangement joins TRBV19 to TRBJ2-5, with D maybe TRBD2 (6 bases). The ends were cut back, 3 bases at V and 2 bases at J, with 10 bases in the middle. Germline CDR1 is LNHDA and CDR2 is SQIVND (reference sequence). The CDR3 has 14 residues. DNA of the CDR3: TGTGCCAGTAGTATCTGGCTAGCGCAAGAGACCCAGTACTTC. This translates into CASSIWLAQETQYF.

The chain carries TRBV6-5 and TRBJ1-2; TRBD1 agrees at 7 bases. J lost 5 bases, V lost 9 bases, and 6 bases had no gene match. CDR3 length: 12 residues. Germline V lookup: CDR1 MNHEY, CDR2 SVGAGI. The CDR3 region has the DNA TGTGCCAGTCGGGAGGGGGCGTATGGCTACACCTTC. This gives the protein CASREGAYGYTF.